Each of the 28 T cell receptor beta chains below was sequenced from the same sample in a study of Ad26.COV2.S vaccination and SARS-CoV-2 variants. Data came from immunoSEQ multiplex PCR; TCRdb stores just in-frame clones and leaves some out. The sample lists roughly 92,000 clones; roughly 84% were seen once. Material: peripheral blood, obtained after recovery from COVID-19. The source of these receptors is a human donor who had recovered from COVID-19.

The J gene is TRBJ2-6, the V gene TRBV3-1 (or the pseudogene TRBV3-2), with D hard to call. The CDR3 covers 14 residues. From germline, CDR1 is LGHDT and CDR2 YNNKEL (reference sequence). V lost 5 bases and J lost 0, with 5 bases in between. In nucleotides, the CDR3 is TGTGCCAGCAGCGGAGACTCTGGGGCCAACGTCCTGACTTTC. This encodes CASSGDSGANVLTF.

The V and J genes are TRBV28 and TRBJ2-3; perhaps TRBD1 as D (6 bases). Germline CDR1 and CDR2: MDHEN and SYDVKM. The V and J ends lost 7 bases and 1 base respectively, with 12 bases between them. The CDR3 totals 14 residues. The CDR3 is CASTRDTGTDTQYF. In DNA form, the CDR3 reads TGTGCCAGCACCCGGGACACTGGCACAGATACGCAGTATTTT.

The gene calls are TRBV19 and TRBJ2-3; TRBD2 is a possible D gene (5 bases). The V end was cut by 8 bases, the J end by 0 bases, with 12 bases between. In germline, CDR1 is LNHDA, CDR2 SQIVND (reference sequence). The length of the CDR3 is 14 residues. CDR3 in amino acids: CASSPDFSTDTQYF. CDR3 DNA: TGTGCCAGTTCTCCGGACTTTAGCACAGATACGCAGTATTTT.

The chain uses TRBV5-4 and TRBJ2-3; D remains ambiguous. The CDR3 is 15 amino acids. V was clipped by 2 bases and J by 1 base, with 11 bases between them. CDR1 and CDR2 (germline): SGHNT, YYREEE (reference sequence). Here the CDR3 reads CASSFETSRTDTQYF. CDR3 bases: TGTGCCAGCAGCTTTGAAACTTCTCGCACAGATACGCAGTATTTT.

The CDR3 region has the DNA TGTGCCAGCAGCTTGGCCTACCGGGACCTCTATACGCAGTATTTT. It yields the protein CASSLAYRDLYTQYF. The chain combines TRBV11-3 with TRBJ2-3; perhaps D is TRBD1 or TRBD2 (5 bases each). The V and J ends lost 3 bases and 7 bases respectively, with 17 bases between them. Per the germline V gene, CDR1 is SGHNT and CDR2 is YENEEA. The CDR3 is made up of 15 amino acids.

This sequence joins TRBV10-2 and TRBJ2-7, with 8 bases lining up with TRBD1. Per germline, CDR1 WSHSY and CDR2 SAAADI. The CDR3 spans 14 residues. V lost 5 bases to trimming and J lost 6 bases; unmatched junction nucleotides: 9. The CDR3 DNA sequence: TGCGCCAGCAGTAAAACAGGGGGTCGTATCGAGCAGTACTTC. Its protein product is CASSKTGGRIEQYF.

A few counts support this clone. The rearrangement links TRBV6-5 to TRBJ1-2; 9 bases agree with TRBD1. Germline CDR1 is MNHEY and CDR2 is SVGAGI. The CDR3 totals 14 residues. J gave up 2 bases and V 6 bases, and 4 bases lay outside the gene matches. CDR3 nucleotide sequence: TGTGCCAGCAGCCGAGACAGGGGGAACTATGGCTACACCTTC. As protein: CASSRDRGNYGYTF.

The chain carries TRBV5-6 and TRBJ1-4, with 7 positions matching TRBD1. From germline, CDR1 is SGHDT and CDR2 YYEEEE. This CDR3 contains 15 residues. V lost 0 bases and J lost 3; bases outside the gene matches: 2. In DNA form, the CDR3 reads TGTGCCAGCAGCTTGGCGCAGGGGGCTAATGAAAAACTGTTTTTT. It is translated as CASSLAQGANEKLFF.

The chain combines TRBV5-1 with TRBJ1-1, with D possibly matching TRBD1 (6 bases). V dropped 5 bases and J dropped 4 bases, with 21 bases sitting between them. This CDR3 is 16 amino acids long. Germline V lookup: CDR1 SGHRS, CDR2 YFSETQ. The CDR3 loop is CASSPLRGGWGTEAFF. In nucleotides, the CDR3 is TGCGCCAGCAGTCCTTTACGCGGGGGCTGGGGCACTGAAGCTTTCTTT. Filled out from reference TRBV5-1 and TRBJ1-1, the complete variable domain reads KAGVTQTPRYLIKTRGQQVTLSCSPISGHRSVSWYQQTPGQGLQFLFEYFSETQRNKGNFPGRFSGRQFSNSRSEMNVSTLELGDSALYLCASSPLRGGWGTEAFFGQGTRLTVV.

The chain carries TRBV13 and TRBJ2-1; D tentatively fits TRBD1 or TRBD2 (6 bases each). The CDR3 runs to 13 residues. Germline CDR1 and CDR2: PRHDT and FYEKMQ (reference sequence). V dropped 6 bases and J dropped 6 bases, with 12 bases sitting between them. CDR3 in amino acids: CASRGGWGNEQFF. The CDR3 DNA sequence: TGTGCCAGCAGAGGGGGGTGGGGCAATGAGCAGTTCTTC.

This chain uses TRBV4-2 with TRBJ2-7; 7 nucleotides match TRBD1. CDR3 length: 15 residues. V trimming: 2 bases; J trimming: 4 bases; junction bases outside the gene matches: 8. Germline values: CDR1 LGHNA, CDR2 YNFKEQ. CDR3 in DNA: TGTGCCAGCAGCCAAACCGGGACAGCTACTTACGAGCAGTACTTC. Encoded protein: CASSQTGTATYEQYF.

This sequence joins TRBV6-6 and TRBJ2-1; the D gene could be TRBD1 or TRBD2 (5 bases each). Germline CDR1 and CDR2: MNHNY and SVGAGI (reference sequence). The length of the CDR3 is 15 residues. V was cut by 4 bases and J by 7 bases, with 17 bases left in between. The CDR3 DNA sequence: TGTGCCAGCAGTTCAGTTGGGGGAGCCAAAAATGAGCAGTTCTTC. It translates to CASSSVGGAKNEQFF.

This sequence joins TRBV28 and TRBJ1-5; D not certain. Germline V gene sequence: CDR1 MDHEN, CDR2 SYDVKM. The CDR3 runs 15 residues. With 5 bases removed from V and 0 bases from J, the gap between germline ends came to 11 bases. CDR3 in DNA: TGTGCCAGCAGTGTTGGACGGAATAGCAATCAGCCCCAGCATTTT. Translating gives CASSVGRNSNQPQHF.

This chain links TRBV27 with TRBJ2-1; D not certain. The CDR3 consists of 17 residues. Germline lookup yields CDR1 MNHEY and CDR2 SMNVEV (reference sequence). The germline V and J ends were trimmed by 3 bases and 2 bases, with 17 bases remaining between them. The CDR3 reads CASSFSTGWHPYNEQFF. The CDR3 region has the DNA TGTGCCAGCAGTTTTTCGACTGGATGGCACCCCTACAATGAGCAGTTCTTC.

This chain connects TRBV7-2 to TRBJ2-3; 7 bases fit TRBD2. Germline V lookup: CDR1 SGHTA, CDR2 FQGNSA. CDR3 size: 17 residues. The trim removed 1 base at V and 6 bases at J, leaving 13 bases unmatched. The CDR3 DNA sequence: TGTGCCAGCAGCTTAGAGCTTAGCGGGCGAGCCTTGGATACGCAGTATTTT. Translated, it gives CASSLELSGRALDTQYF.

The chain joins TRBV6-5 to TRBJ2-2; no clear D. CDR3 length: 11 amino acids. V was pared by 2 bases and J by 7 bases, with 2 bases between. The germline V gene encodes CDR1 MNHEY and CDR2 SVGAGI. CDR3 sequence (DNA): TGTGCCAGCAGTTACCACGGGGAGCTGTTTTTT. It translates to CASSYHGELFF.

V gene TRBV27 combines with J gene TRBJ2-7, with 8 bases fitting TRBD2. After removal of 5 bases from V and 6 bases from J, the junction contained 15 bases not matched to a gene. The CDR3 has 16 residues. The germline gives CDR1 MNHEY, CDR2 SMNVEV (reference sequence). CDR3 DNA sequence: TGTGCCAGCAGTCTAGGGGGACTAGATGGTGTAGGCGAGCAGTACTTC. As protein: CASSLGGLDGVGEQYF.

The chain couples TRBV6-1 to TRBJ1-6, with D hard to call. CDR1 MNHNS and CDR2 SASEGT come from the germline V gene. This CDR3 is 14 amino acids long. V was shortened by 3 bases and J by 10 bases, with 13 bases between the two germline ends. CDR3 region: CASSEAGARSPLHF. CDR3 coding DNA: TGTGCCAGCAGTGAGGCAGGCGCACGGTCACCCCTCCACTTT.

The chain is built from TRBV11-2 and TRBJ1-2; D gene uncertain. Trimming pared 0 bases from V and 4 bases from J, leaving 12 bases between. Germline V gene lookup returns CDR1 SGHAT and CDR2 FQNNGV. This CDR3 has 15 amino acids. The chain's CDR3 is CASSLERRLVYGYTF. DNA for the CDR3: TGTGCCAGCAGCTTAGAGAGGCGCCTGGTCTATGGCTACACCTTC.

This clone was counted only a few times. The gene calls are TRBV5-1 and TRBJ2-1; a possible D gene is TRBD2 (5 bases). The CDR3 runs 17 residues. Between the trimmed V and J ends, which lost 2 bases and 3 bases, there was a span of 18 bases. CDR1 is SGHRS and CDR2 is YFSETQ in the germline V gene. CDR3 nucleotide sequence: TGCGCCAGCAGCTTTGTCGGGTTACGGGGAGTCTACAATGAGCAGTTCTTC. This gives the protein CASSFVGLRGVYNEQFF.

This clone has only a few counts. The chain uses TRBV5-5 and TRBJ1-2; D is undetermined. Trimming removed 2 bases at V and 5 bases at J, with 19 bases between. This CDR3 contains 16 residues. From germline, CDR1 is SGHKS and CDR2 YYEKEE (reference sequence). The CDR3 DNA follows: TGTGCCAGCAGCTTCCCCCCGGGCAGCCCAACTTATGGCTACACCTTC. Residues: CASSFPPGSPTYGYTF.

V is TRBV28 and J is TRBJ2-1; D remains ambiguous. Germline V gene data show CDR1 as MDHEN and CDR2 as SYDVKM. The CDR3 loop spans 16 amino acids. V dropped 4 bases and J dropped 0 bases, with 13 bases sitting between them. The CDR3 DNA is TGTGCCAGCAGTTCTGTTTATGGGAACTCCTACAATGAGCAGTTCTTC. Amino acid sequence: CASSSVYGNSYNEQFF. Drawing the rest from reference TRBV28 and TRBJ2-1, the complete variable domain is DVKVTQSSRYLVKRTGEKVFLECVQDMDHENMFWYRQDPGLGLRLIYFSYDVKMKEKGDIPEGYSVSREKKERFSLILESASTNQTSMYLCASSSVYGNSYNEQFFGPGTRLTVL.

In regard to this clone: The same CDR3 is also encoded by other DNA sequences in this sample. The chain joins TRBV9 to TRBJ1-1; 11 bases agree with TRBD1. This CDR3 contains 14 residues. V gave up 2 bases and J gave up 6 bases; unmatched junction bases: 3. Germline CDR1 and CDR2: SGDLS and YYNGEE. CDR3 sequence: CASSVGQGEAEAFF. In nucleotides, the CDR3 is TGTGCCAGCAGCGTGGGACAGGGGGAGGCTGAAGCTTTCTTT. Looking up the rest from reference TRBV9 and TRBJ1-1 gives the full variable domain: DSGVTQTPKHLITATGQRVTLRCSPRSGDLSVYWYQQSLDQGLQFLIQYYNGEERAKGNILERFSAQQFPDLHSELNLSSLELGDSALYFCASSVGQGEAEAFFGQGTRLTVV.

V gene TRBV7-3 combines with J gene TRBJ2-7; 9 positions match TRBD2. Germline V gene data show CDR1 as SGHTA and CDR2 as FQGTGA. The CDR3 totals 14 residues. V trimming: 3 bases; J trimming: 6 bases; junction bases outside the gene matches: 6. CDR3 loop: CASSLRAGGGEQYF. The CDR3 coding sequence is TGTGCCAGCAGCTTGCGAGCGGGAGGTGGCGAGCAGTACTTC.

The chain combines TRBV10-2 with TRBJ1-2; no clear D gene. Germline V gene lookup returns CDR1 WSHSY and CDR2 SAAADI. Trimming removed 4 bases at V and 5 bases at J, with 8 bases between. The CDR3 runs 12 residues. CDR3: CASSVTAYGYTF. In DNA, the CDR3 is TGCGCCAGCAGTGTAACAGCTTATGGCTACACCTTC.

The gene calls are TRBV7-8 and TRBJ2-7, with 8 bases identical to TRBD1. Germline lookup yields CDR1 SGHVS and CDR2 FQNEAQ. With 3 bases clipped from V and 7 bases from J, the junction kept 17 bases outside the gene matches. The CDR3 extends over 17 amino acids. CDR3 nucleotide sequence: TGTGCCAGCAGCTTGGGGAGGACAGGGCCCGCGGGGAGGGAGCAGTACTTC. It translates to CASSLGRTGPAGREQYF.

In this sample, this clone turned up a few times. CDR3: CASSSTGDLDSPLHF. CDR3 nucleotides: TGTGCCAGCAGCTCGACAGGGGACCTCGATTCACCCCTCCACTTT. The chain is built from TRBV5-5 and TRBJ1-6; 8 nucleotides align to TRBD1. CDR3 length: 15 amino acids. J gave up 8 bases and V 3 bases, and 7 bases lay outside the gene matches. CDR1 and CDR2 (germline): SGHKS, YYEKEE (reference sequence).

The CDR3 DNA is TGTGCCAGCAGCGTAGGAGGCGGGGTTGGGGAGCAGTTCTTC. It is translated as CASSVGGGVGEQFF. The rearrangement uses TRBV9 and TRBJ2-1, with D perhaps matching TRBD2 (6 bases). CDR1 SGDLS and CDR2 YYNGEE come from the germline V gene. Trimming cost V 0 bases and J 10 bases, with 14 bases left between them. This CDR3 region has 14 residues.